These 31 T cell receptor beta chains came from one sample sequenced in a study of shared clonotypes between healthy human individuals. Positive CCR7 selection of CD45RO-negative cells yielded the naive CD8 cells, and terminally differentiated effector memory CD45RA+ cells were excluded. Using immunoSEQ multiplex PCR, the repertoire was profiled, and TCRdb retains in-frame clones only, with some absent. This table holds hundreds of thousands of clones, approximately 96% found once. The sequenced sample consisted of naive CD8+ T cells sorted from blood. The receptors were gathered from a woman under 40 in good health.

The rearrangement uses TRBV5-1 and TRBJ2-5; 7 bases match TRBD1. The V segment lost 0 bases and the J segment 4 bases; nucleotides outside the gene matches: 6. Germline V gene lookup returns CDR1 SGHRS and CDR2 YFSETQ. The CDR3 runs 15 residues. The CDR3 region is CASSLDRAGGETQYF. As DNA, the CDR3 is TGCGCCAGCAGCTTGGACCGGGCAGGGGGAGAGACCCAGTACTTC. Variable domain in full (rest from reference TRBV5-1 and TRBJ2-5): KAGVTQTPRYLIKTRGQQVTLSCSPISGHRSVSWYQQTPGQGLQFLFEYFSETQRNKGNFPGRFSGRQFSNSRSEMNVSTLELGDSALYLCASSLDRAGGETQYFGPGTRLLVL.

The J gene is TRBJ2-2, the V gene TRBV25-1; no reliable D call. This CDR3 contains 12 residues. The V gene's germline CDR1 is MGHDK and CDR2 SYGVNS. V lost 7 bases and J lost 0, with 3 bases in between. The CDR3 here is CASTPNTGELFF. The CDR3 nucleotides are TGTGCCAGCACCCCGAACACCGGGGAGCTGTTTTTT.

The chain recombines TRBV19 with TRBJ1-1, with D possibly being TRBD1 (6 bases). V was cut by 8 bases and J by 0 bases, with 13 bases left in between. Germline loops: CDR1 LNHDA, CDR2 SQIVND (reference sequence). This CDR3 has 14 residues. The CDR3: CASHPGALNTEAFF. For the CDR3, the DNA is TGTGCCAGTCATCCGGGGGCCCTGAACACTGAAGCTTTCTTT.

This rearrangement joins TRBV30 to TRBJ2-1, with TRBD1 identical over 7 bases. The J segment lost 10 bases and the V segment lost 3 bases, leaving 6 bases of the junction unmatched. This CDR3 has 12 amino acids. Germline V gene data show CDR1 as GTSNPN and CDR2 as SVGIG (reference sequence). The CDR3 bases are TGTGCCTGGAGCGTCGGACAGGAAGAGCAGTTCTTC. Translation gives CAWSVGQEEQFF.

In regard to this clone: This same CDR3 is encoded by further DNA sequences in the sample. The chain uses TRBV7-9 and TRBJ2-1; TRBD2 matches at 9 bases. This CDR3 has 16 residues. Germline CDR1 SEHNR, CDR2 FQNEAQ (reference sequence). The junction had 5 bases not matched to a gene; V was cut back by 5 bases and J by 0 bases. The CDR3 nucleotides read TGTGCCAGCAGCAGCCTAGCGGGACGCTCCTACAATGAGCAGTTCTTC. It codes for CASSSLAGRSYNEQFF.

The chain joins TRBV30 to TRBJ1-1, with a possible D match to TRBD1 (6 bases). Germline CDR1 and CDR2: GTSNPN and SVGIG (reference sequence). This CDR3 is 13 amino acids long. V dropped 5 bases and J dropped 6 bases, with 16 bases sitting between them. CDR3 nucleotides: TGTGCCTGGGACCAGACAGGTACGTCTGAAGCTTTCTTT. It is translated as CAWDQTGTSEAFF.

This clone has just one count. The chain carries TRBV2 and TRBJ2-7; D remains ambiguous. With 4 bases removed from V and 3 bases from J, the gap between germline ends came to 7 bases. This CDR3 spans 12 amino acids. Germline V gene lookup returns CDR1 SNHLY and CDR2 FYNNEI. The CDR3 region is CASSVPDYEQYF. In DNA form, the CDR3 reads TGTGCCAGCAGTGTGCCGGACTACGAGCAGTACTTC.

The chain joins TRBV28 to TRBJ2-2, with TRBD2 matching over 8 bases. J gave up 2 bases and V 5 bases, and 4 bases lay outside the gene matches. Germline CDR1 MDHEN, CDR2 SYDVKM. The CDR3 is 15 amino acids. CDR3 protein: CASSTREGNTGELFF. The CDR3 coding sequence is TGTGCCAGCAGTACCCGGGAGGGAAACACCGGGGAGCTGTTTTTT. Filled out from reference TRBV28 and TRBJ2-2, the complete variable domain reads DVKVTQSSRYLVKRTGEKVFLECVQDMDHENMFWYRQDPGLGLRLIYFSYDVKMKEKGDIPEGYSVSREKKERFSLILESASTNQTSMYLCASSTREGNTGELFFGEGSRLTVL.

Of note for this clone: Other DNA sequences in this specimen translate into the identical CDR3. CDR3 amino acids: CASSSAQETQYF. DNA for the CDR3: TGTGCCAGCAGTTCGGCACAAGAGACCCAGTACTTC. The gene calls are TRBV28 and TRBJ2-5; D uncertain. The CDR3 is 12 residues long. V shed 4 bases and J shed 2 bases, with 5 bases lying between them. Germline assignment: CDR1 MDHEN and CDR2 SYDVKM.

The chain carries TRBV15 and TRBJ2-5; 11 bases agree with TRBD1. Germline V gives CDR1 LNHNV, CDR2 YYDKDF (reference sequence). This CDR3 contains 14 residues. V was pared by 5 bases and J by 5 bases, with 4 bases of the junction left unmatched. Written as DNA, the CDR3 is TGTGCCACCAGCCCTGGACAGGGGGCTGAGACCCAGTACTTC. This codes for CATSPGQGAETQYF.

The DNA for the CDR3 is TGTGCCAGCAGAGAGTCAGATACGCAGTATTTT. Residues: CASRESDTQYF. The gene calls are TRBV2 and TRBJ2-3; D unclear. V lost 6 bases to trimming and J lost 4 bases, with 5 bases between them. There are 11 residues in the CDR3. CDR1 SNHLY and CDR2 FYNNEI come from the germline V gene.

This chain connects TRBV18 to TRBJ1-5; D is ambiguous. The CDR3 length is 17 residues. Trimming took off 2 bases at V and 6 bases at J, with 20 bases between the two ends. Germline CDR1 reads KGHSH; CDR2 reads LQKENI. CDR3 loop: CASSPKREWRFGQPQHF. DNA of the CDR3: TGTGCCAGCTCACCAAAGAGAGAGTGGCGGTTTGGTCAGCCCCAGCATTTT. The full variable domain, in which reference TRBV18 and TRBJ1-5 provide the parts outside the CDR3, is NAGVMQNPRHLVRRRGQEARLRCSPMKGHSHVYWYRQLPEEGLKFMVYLQKENIIDESGMPKERFSAEFPKEGPSILRIQQVVRGDSAAYFCASSPKREWRFGQPQHFGDGTRLSIL.

This chain joins TRBV5-4 and TRBJ1-1; D is ambiguous. The CDR3 loop spans 16 amino acids. The germline V gene has CDR1 SGHNT and CDR2 YYREEE (reference sequence). V lost 0 bases, J lost 8 bases, and 20 bases lay in between. The CDR3 coding sequence is TGTGCCAGCAGCTTGGGACCGAGTAACGGTTACTGGGAAGCTTTCTTT. Translated, it gives CASSLGPSNGYWEAFF.

This clone has just one count. This chain connects TRBV5-1 to TRBJ2-5, with 11 bases lining up with TRBD2. Germline V CDR1 and CDR2: SGHRS, YFSETQ. The CDR3 is 15 amino acids. Trimming at V came to 3 bases and at J to 2 bases, leaving 3 bases not matched to a gene. The CDR3 DNA is TGCGCCAGCAGCTCGGGACTAGCGGAACAAGAGACCCAGTACTTC. This sequence encodes CASSSGLAEQETQYF.

J is TRBJ2-1 and V is TRBV5-1; 8 nucleotides line up with TRBD2. The V and J ends lost 3 bases and 10 bases, in that order; junction bases with no gene match: 9. The CDR3 is made up of 14 amino acids. Germline CDR1 is SGHRS and CDR2 is YFSETQ. The CDR3 DNA sequence: TGCGCCAGCAGCTACCCGGGACTAGATCGCGAGCAGTTCTTC. Protein: CASSYPGLDREQFF.

This chain uses TRBV19 with TRBJ2-3; perhaps TRBD2 as D (5 bases). V gave up 3 bases and J gave up 5 bases, with 18 bases separating them. From germline, CDR1 is LNHDA and CDR2 SQIVND (reference sequence). The CDR3 loop spans 16 amino acids. The CDR3, as DNA: TGTGCCAGTAGTATGTTGGCATGGGAGTCAGGAGATACGCAGTATTTT. It is translated as CASSMLAWESGDTQYF.

The V call is TRBV27, the J call TRBJ2-1; 7 bases align to TRBD1. V trimming: 6 bases; J trimming: 9 bases; junction bases outside the gene matches: 8. The CDR3 runs 13 residues. Germline CDR1 is MNHEY and CDR2 is SMNVEV (reference sequence). The CDR3 coding sequence is TGTGCCAGCAGACCGATACAGGGGCCTGAGCAGTTCTTC. The encoded protein is CASRPIQGPEQFF.

The chain recombines TRBV5-1 with TRBJ2-5; TRBD2 matches at 7 bases. Germline V gene sequence: CDR1 SGHRS, CDR2 YFSETQ. This CDR3 region has 12 residues. V gave up 8 bases and J gave up 5 bases; unmatched junction bases: 6. CDR3 protein: CASNRDYETQYF. The DNA of the CDR3 is TGCGCCAGTAACCGGGACTACGAGACCCAGTACTTC.

V and J are TRBV29-1 and TRBJ1-1; D unclear. Germline CDR1 SQVTM, CDR2 ANQGSEA. V was cut by 4 bases and J by 0 bases, with 12 bases left in between. CDR3 length equals 14 residues. CDR3: CSVAPDRLNTEAFF. The DNA for the CDR3 is TGCAGCGTTGCCCCGGACCGACTGAACACTGAAGCTTTCTTT.

The rearrangement links TRBV7-2 to TRBJ1-1; the D is unclear. CDR3 length: 14 residues. V gave up 5 bases and J gave up 0 bases, with 10 bases separating them. CDR1 SGHTA and CDR2 FQGNSA come from the germline V gene. In DNA form, the CDR3 reads TGTGCCAGCAGCCCGGGCCCCCTGAACACTGAAGCTTTCTTT. Protein sequence: CASSPGPLNTEAFF.

The J gene is TRBJ1-4, the V gene TRBV4-1, with D perhaps matching TRBD1 (5 bases). CDR1 is MGHRA and CDR2 is YSYEKL in the germline V gene. This CDR3 region has 14 residues. V dropped 2 bases and J dropped 3 bases, with 7 bases sitting between them. Here the CDR3 DNA reads TGCGCCAGCAGCCAACCAGGGTCTAATGAAAAACTGTTTTTT. Encoded protein: CASSQPGSNEKLFF.

The V and J genes are TRBV5-6 and TRBJ1-4, with TRBD1 identical over 7 bases. The germline V gene encodes CDR1 SGHDT and CDR2 YYEEEE. The length of the CDR3 is 15 residues. Trimming at V came to 3 bases and at J to 0 bases, leaving 2 bases not matched to a gene. The CDR3 region has the DNA TGTGCCAGCAGCTACGGACAGGCAACTAATGAAAAACTGTTTTTT. Its translation is CASSYGQATNEKLFF. Full variable domain (missing parts from reference TRBV5-6 and TRBJ1-4): DAGVTQSPTHLIKTRGQQVTLRCSPKSGHDTVSWYQQALGQGPQFIFQYYEEEERQRGNFPDRFSGHQFPNYSSELNVNALLLGDSALYLCASSYGQATNEKLFFGSGTQLSVL.

The rearrangement joins TRBV19 to TRBJ2-2; perhaps TRBD2 as D (6 bases). Germline V lookup: CDR1 LNHDA, CDR2 SQIVND (reference sequence). The CDR3 runs 16 residues. Trimming removed 7 bases at V and 0 bases at J, with 15 bases between. The CDR3 here is CASTIGTDANTGELFF. In DNA form, the CDR3 reads TGTGCCAGTACTATCGGGACTGACGCGAACACCGGGGAGCTGTTTTTT.

The chain employs TRBV9 and TRBJ2-1; 12 nucleotides match TRBD2. Looked up from germline, CDR1 is SGDLS and CDR2 is YYNGEE. The CDR3 is 17 amino acids. V gave up 2 bases and J gave up 0 bases; unmatched junction bases: 3. The CDR3 DNA is TGTGCCAGCAGCGTGATGGGACTAGCGGGCTCCTACAATGAGCAGTTCTTC. This sequence encodes CASSVMGLAGSYNEQFF.

This clone came up once. This sequence joins TRBV6-1 and TRBJ2-1; perhaps TRBD1 as D (5 bases). The length of the CDR3 is 14 residues. In germline, CDR1 is MNHNS, CDR2 SASEGT. V was clipped by 2 bases and J by 8 bases, with 13 bases between them. CDR3 nucleotide sequence: TGTGCCAGCAGTGAACGTCAGGGATATCATGAGCAGTTCTTC. Protein product: CASSERQGYHEQFF.

The chain recombines TRBV7-2 with TRBJ2-7; 7 bases line up with TRBD1. Germline V gene lookup returns CDR1 SGHTA and CDR2 FQGNSA. The CDR3 contains 15 residues. The trim removed 7 bases at V and 5 bases at J, leaving 14 bases unmatched. The DNA for the CDR3 is TGTGCCAGCACCCCAGACAGGGCTTATCTTGACGAGCAGTACTTC. Its protein product is CASTPDRAYLDEQYF.

CDR3 nucleotide sequence: TGTGCCAGCAGTTGGTTGGCGGGAGATAGTGAGCAGTACTTC. It encodes CASSWLAGDSEQYF. The rearrangement links TRBV27 to TRBJ2-7, with 7 bases aligning to TRBD2. The CDR3 consists of 14 residues. In germline, CDR1 is MNHEY, CDR2 SMNVEV (reference sequence). Trimming removed 4 bases from V and 7 bases from J; junction bases left unmatched: 10.

The chain has TRBV28 and TRBJ1-5, with D hard to call. The CDR3 length is 19 residues. Germline loops: CDR1 MDHEN, CDR2 SYDVKM. V was pared by 3 bases and J by 2 bases, with 23 bases between. The CDR3 nucleotides are TGTGCCAGCAGTTTCGTGTCAGGTAAGAATATAGGCGGCAATCAGCCCCAGCATTTT. It is translated as CASSFVSGKNIGGNQPQHF.

The chain uses TRBV19 and TRBJ2-1; TRBD1 aligns across 7 bases. In germline, CDR1 is LNHDA, CDR2 SQIVND (reference sequence). V shed 6 bases, J shed 6 bases, and the junction held 8 bases outside the gene matches. The CDR3 runs 14 residues. For the CDR3, the DNA is TGTGCCAGTAGCACAGGGGACGCCTTCAATGAGCAGTTCTTC. It is translated as CASSTGDAFNEQFF.

This chain uses TRBV28 with TRBJ2-7; possible D gene TRBD2, 6 bases. Trimming pared 2 bases from V and 2 bases from J, leaving 10 bases between. The CDR3 consists of 14 residues. In germline, CDR1 is MDHEN, CDR2 SYDVKM. CDR3 bases: TGTGCCAGCAGTTTACGGGGACTGCCCTACGAGCAGTACTTC. This codes for CASSLRGLPYEQYF.

J is TRBJ2-3 and V is TRBV19, with 7 bases fitting TRBD2. There are 13 residues in the CDR3. V gave up 7 bases and J gave up 2 bases; unmatched junction bases: 3. The V gene's germline CDR1 is LNHDA and CDR2 SQIVND (reference sequence). CDR3: CASISGDTDTQYF. The CDR3 DNA reads as TGTGCCAGTATCAGCGGGGACACAGATACGCAGTATTTT.